These 28 T cell receptor beta chains share one sample of origin, sequenced in a study of CD8+ T cells in alopecia areata. cDNA prepared by RNA extraction and subsequent reverse transcription served as the template for sequencing. Produced via immunoSEQ multiplex PCR; TCRdb's table is partial and in-frame only. The sample gives about 200,000 clones, 64% of which show up once; around 4.2% is in the top ten. Treatment in this sample: oral pan-JAK inhibitor, 5-10 mg twice daily. Source: CD4+ T cells sorted from blood, taken at week 4, from a patient treated with tofacitinib. The origin of the receptors is a human donor with alopecia areata.

The V gene is TRBV5-6, the J gene TRBJ1-5; no reliable D call. V was clipped by 5 bases and J by 2 bases, with 11 bases between them. The germline V gene has CDR1 SGHDT and CDR2 YYEEEE. The CDR3 length is 14 residues. This CDR3 is CASSGPGGNQPQHF. In DNA form, the CDR3 reads TGTGCCAGCAGTGGACCGGGTGGCAATCAGCCCCAGCATTTT.

This chain uses TRBV4-3 with TRBJ2-4, with D possibly matching TRBD1 (5 bases). Germline V gives CDR1 LGHNA, CDR2 YSLEER. Between the trimmed V and J ends, which lost 2 bases and 3 bases, there was a span of 11 bases. The CDR3 contains 15 residues. Here the CDR3 reads CASSQQGQSKNIQYF. CDR3 nucleotide sequence: TGCGCCAGCAGCCAACAGGGTCAAAGCAAAAACATTCAGTACTTC.

In its sample, this clone was seen a few times. The chain uses TRBV7-9 and TRBJ1-5; the D gene is possibly TRBD1 (5 bases). Germline V gene data show CDR1 as SEHNR and CDR2 as FQNEAQ (reference sequence). The CDR3 is 17 amino acids. Trimming shortened V by 5 bases and J by 7 bases, and 24 bases separated the two germline ends. CDR3 nucleotide sequence: TGTGCCAGCAGCCCCGGGGGGAAAAGGGGAGGGAGACAGCCCCAGCATTTT. Translating it yields CASSPGGKRGGRQPQHF.

This clone was detected once. J is TRBJ2-5 and V is TRBV5-6; 7 bases map to TRBD1. There are 13 residues in the CDR3. V lost 2 bases, J lost 5 bases, and 3 bases stayed unmatched. Germline CDR1 reads SGHDT; CDR2 reads YYEEEE. This CDR3 is CASSFGTEETQYF. CDR3 nucleotide sequence: TGTGCCAGCAGCTTCGGGACAGAGGAGACCCAGTACTTC.

This clone was detected a few times. The genes are TRBV11-2 and TRBJ1-1; the D is unclear. CDR3 size: 13 residues. Trimming cost V 2 bases and J 1 base, with 5 bases left between them. Germline-derived CDR1 and CDR2 are SGHAT and FQNNGV. The DNA for the CDR3 is TGTGCCAGCAGCTTATACCAGAACACTGAAGCTTTCTTT. Protein product: CASSLYQNTEAFF.

The chain recombines TRBV29-1 with TRBJ1-1; the D is unclear. V gave up 2 bases and J gave up 1 base, with 14 bases separating them. CDR1 is SQVTM, CDR2 ANQGSEA, per germline. The CDR3 sequence is 15 residues long. In DNA, the CDR3 is TGCAGCGTTGAATTCCCCGGGTCTAGGAACACTGAAGCTTTCTTT. It specifies CSVEFPGSRNTEAFF.

In regard to this clone: Other DNA sequences in the same sample also yield this CDR3. The chain combines TRBV29-1 with TRBJ2-7; unclear D gene. Germline CDR1 SQVTM, CDR2 ANQGSEA. The CDR3 contains 10 residues. Trimming removed 4 bases at V and 4 bases at J, with 5 bases between. CDR3 sequence: CSVGEYEQYF. The CDR3 nucleotides read TGCAGCGTTGGGGAATACGAGCAGTACTTC.

The chain employs TRBV27 and TRBJ1-5, with no clear D. CDR3 length equals 16 residues. Between the trimmed V and J ends, which lost 3 bases and 2 bases, there was a span of 14 bases. In germline, CDR1 is MNHEY, CDR2 SMNVEV (reference sequence). The CDR3 region is CASSLLGGLGNQPQHF. The CDR3 coding sequence is TGTGCCAGCAGTTTGTTAGGAGGCTTGGGCAATCAGCCCCAGCATTTT.

This chain joins TRBV11-2 and TRBJ1-1; weak D call: TRBD1 (5 bases). The CDR3 extends over 14 amino acids. Germline values: CDR1 SGHAT, CDR2 FQNNGV. Trimming cost V 11 bases and J 2 bases, with 18 bases left between them. The DNA for the CDR3 is TGTGCCCTCAGGGACGCCCCATCCAACACTGAAGCTTTCTTT. Protein: CALRDAPSNTEAFF.

The table lists this clone with a count of one. The chain is built from TRBV29-1 and TRBJ1-2; a possible D gene is TRBD1 (5 bases). The CDR3 is 13 amino acids. The V gene's germline CDR1 is SQVTM and CDR2 ANQGSEA. V was cut by 4 bases and J by 4 bases, with 13 bases left in between. CDR3 nucleotide sequence: TGCAGCGTTGCTAGCTCAGGGCGCTATGGCTACACCTTC. It translates to CSVASSGRYGYTF.

V is TRBV5-1 and J is TRBJ2-7; possible D gene TRBD2, 6 bases. Germline V CDR1 and CDR2: SGHRS, YFSETQ. V dropped 3 bases and J dropped 1 base, with 14 bases sitting between them. The CDR3 consists of 15 residues. The CDR3 nucleotides read TGCGCCAGCAGCTCGGGAGCCGGCAGTTCCTACGAGCAGTACTTC. Residues: CASSSGAGSSYEQYF.

The V call is TRBV30, the J call TRBJ2-7; D remains unclear. The germline V gene has CDR1 GTSNPN and CDR2 SVGIG (reference sequence). Trimming removed 4 bases at V and 5 bases at J, with 9 bases between. This CDR3 contains 11 residues. The CDR3 sequence: CAWNLFDEQYF. In DNA form, the CDR3 reads TGTGCCTGGAACTTATTTGACGAGCAGTACTTC.

This chain uses TRBV11-1 with TRBJ2-7; D is unresolved. Trimming cost V 4 bases and J 3 bases, with 4 bases left between them. The CDR3 loop spans 11 amino acids. Germline CDR1 SGHAT, CDR2 FQDESV (reference sequence). The CDR3, as DNA: TGTGCCAGCAGCTCCTACTACGAGCAGTACTTC. It translates to CASSSYYEQYF.

The chain combines TRBV29-1 with TRBJ1-2; D is unclear. V was pared by 4 bases and J by 5 bases, with 11 bases between. Germline V lookup: CDR1 SQVTM, CDR2 ANQGSEA. The CDR3 sequence is 12 residues long. CDR3 amino acids: CSVVEAYYGYTF. The CDR3 nucleotides read TGCAGCGTTGTAGAAGCTTATTATGGCTACACCTTC.

This chain uses TRBV7-9 with TRBJ1-2; TRBD1 matches at 7 bases. V shed 5 bases and J 8 bases; nucleotides not matched to a gene: 5. The length of the CDR3 is 12 residues. Germline loops: CDR1 SEHNR, CDR2 FQNEAQ (reference sequence). CDR3 amino acids: CASSPYRGGYTF. The CDR3 DNA sequence: TGTGCCAGCAGCCCTTACAGGGGAGGCTACACCTTC.

In regard to this clone: The sample contains more than one DNA sequence encoding this CDR3. The chain combines TRBV7-2 with TRBJ2-3, with TRBD2 matching over 8 bases. Losses at the gene ends were 3 bases for V and 0 bases for J; bases not matched to a gene: 2. This CDR3 comprises 15 residues. Germline values: CDR1 SGHTA, CDR2 FQGNSA. In DNA, the CDR3 is TGTGCCAGCAGCTTGGCGGGGGGAAGCACAGATACGCAGTATTTT. Residues: CASSLAGGSTDTQYF.

This clone has a handful of counts. For the CDR3, the DNA is TGTGCCAGCACCATGGGGGACACCAACACCGGGGAGCTGTTTTTT. Protein product: CASTMGDTNTGELFF. The rearrangement uses TRBV7-2 and TRBJ2-2; possible D gene TRBD1, 6 bases. The CDR3 runs 15 residues. Trimming removed 7 bases from V and 2 bases from J, with 14 bases in between. Germline CDR1 is SGHTA and CDR2 is FQGNSA.

The gene calls are TRBV27 and TRBJ2-3; TRBD2 aligns across 8 bases. The CDR3 spans 17 residues. The V gene's germline CDR1 is MNHEY and CDR2 SMNVEV (reference sequence). The V and J ends lost 2 bases and 7 bases, in that order; junction bases with no gene match: 14. This CDR3 is CASSLLPSSGEIHTQYF. The CDR3 coding sequence is TGTGCCAGCAGTTTACTCCCGAGTAGCGGGGAGATACATACGCAGTATTTT.

The chain links TRBV19 to TRBJ1-2; D perhaps matches TRBD1 (6 bases). The V end was cut by 4 bases, the J end by 8 bases, with 17 bases between. Germline lookup yields CDR1 LNHDA and CDR2 SQIVND (reference sequence). This CDR3 has 14 residues. The CDR3 bases are TGTGCCAGTAGTACCAATACAGGGTCCGGCGGCTACACCTTC. This translates into CASSTNTGSGGYTF.

J is TRBJ1-5 and V is TRBV2, with 7 bases that match TRBD1. Germline V gene lookup returns CDR1 SNHLY and CDR2 FYNNEI. V shed 7 bases and J 7 bases; nucleotides not matched to a gene: 10. The CDR3 runs to 14 residues. The CDR3 DNA reads as TGTGCCAGCAAGTCGCAGGGGGTCAACCAGCCCCAGCATTTT. It encodes CASKSQGVNQPQHF.

The sample holds a few counts of this clone. The chain uses TRBV6-5 and TRBJ1-2, with 7 bases fitting TRBD1. Looked up from germline, CDR1 is MNHEY and CDR2 is SVGAGI. The CDR3 has 13 amino acids. The J segment lost 4 bases and the V segment lost 6 bases, leaving 5 bases of the junction unmatched. The CDR3 spells CASRTGERYGYTF. The CDR3 nucleotides read TGTGCCAGCAGAACAGGGGAACGCTATGGCTACACCTTC.

This chain joins TRBV7-9 and TRBJ2-6; D might be TRBD1 (6 bases). V lost 4 bases to trimming and J lost 0 bases, with 13 bases between them. Germline V lookup: CDR1 SEHNR, CDR2 FQNEAQ (reference sequence). The CDR3 loop spans 17 amino acids. The chain's CDR3 is CASSSRQARSGANVLTF. In nucleotides, the CDR3 is TGTGCCAGCAGCTCCCGACAGGCCCGCTCTGGGGCCAACGTCCTGACTTTC.

The chain uses TRBV7-2 and TRBJ1-2, with 10 positions matching TRBD1. From germline, CDR1 is SGHTA and CDR2 FQGNSA. The CDR3 extends over 14 amino acids. V was pared by 4 bases and J by 6 bases, with 5 bases of the junction left unmatched. This CDR3 reads CASSSWTGGDGYTF. The CDR3 nucleotides read TGTGCCAGCAGCTCTTGGACAGGGGGAGATGGCTACACCTTC.

This clone was detected once. The chain links TRBV7-2 to TRBJ2-2, with 9 bases aligning to TRBD2. The CDR3 has 19 amino acids. The J segment lost 1 base and the V segment lost 1 base, leaving 10 bases of the junction unmatched. The V gene's germline CDR1 is SGHTA and CDR2 FQGNSA. CDR3 bases: TGTGCCAGCAGCTTAGTTCGGCTAGCGGGGCATAGGAACACCGGGGAGCTGTTTTTT. Translation gives CASSLVRLAGHRNTGELFF.

The chain employs TRBV30 and TRBJ1-2; TRBD1 aligns across 7 bases. The germline V gene has CDR1 GTSNPN and CDR2 SVGIG (reference sequence). Trimming took 1 base from V and 8 from J; bases not matched to a gene: 13. CDR3 length: 15 amino acids. The CDR3 bases are TGTGCCTGGAGTGCCCCTTGGCAAGGGGGCGAAGGCTACACCTTC. Protein product: CAWSAPWQGGEGYTF.

V is TRBV4-2 and J is TRBJ2-5; 12 nucleotides line up with TRBD2. The germline V gene encodes CDR1 LGHNA and CDR2 YNFKEQ. V lost 7 bases to trimming and J lost 4 bases; unmatched junction nucleotides: 13. The CDR3 has 17 residues. The DNA for the CDR3 is TGTGCCAGCACCGACTCTATGACTAGCGGGGGACCAGAGACCCAGTACTTC. Protein sequence: CASTDSMTSGGPETQYF.

V is TRBV19 and J is TRBJ1-2; no definite D call. This CDR3 region has 12 residues. Germline values: CDR1 LNHDA, CDR2 SQIVND (reference sequence). V lost 7 bases and J 6 bases, leaving 12 bases between the germline ends. The CDR3 protein is CASTQTGNGYTF. The CDR3 coding sequence is TGTGCCAGTACCCAAACGGGGAATGGCTACACCTTC. The whole variable domain, remainder taken from reference TRBV19 and TRBJ1-2, is DGGITQSPKYLFRKEGQNVTLSCEQNLNHDAMYWYRQDPGQGLRLIYYSQIVNDFQKGDIAEGYSVSREKKESFPLTVTSAQKNPTAFYLCASTQTGNGYTFGSGTRLTVV.

This clone has more than one count but fewer than ten. The CDR3 nucleotides are TGTGCCTGGAGTTCTGGGTCAACAGCTTTCTTT. Its protein product is CAWSSGSTAFF. The chain uses TRBV30 and TRBJ1-1; D not certain. V gave up 2 bases and J gave up 10 bases, with 11 bases separating them. The CDR3 contains 11 residues. Germline lookup yields CDR1 GTSNPN and CDR2 SVGIG (reference sequence).